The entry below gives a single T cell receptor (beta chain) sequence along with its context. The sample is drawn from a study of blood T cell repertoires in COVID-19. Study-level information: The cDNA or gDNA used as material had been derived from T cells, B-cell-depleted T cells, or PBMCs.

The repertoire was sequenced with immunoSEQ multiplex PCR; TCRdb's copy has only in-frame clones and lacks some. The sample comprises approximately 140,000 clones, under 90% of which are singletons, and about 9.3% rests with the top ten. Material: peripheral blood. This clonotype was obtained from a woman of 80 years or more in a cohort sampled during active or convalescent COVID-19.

For the CDR3, the DNA is TGTGCCTGGGACCGGGGGGGGCGTGAAGCTTTCTTT. Translation: CAWDRGGREAFF. This sequence joins TRBV30 and TRBJ1-1, with D possibly matching TRBD1 (6 bases). The V gene's germline CDR1 is GTSNPN and CDR2 SVGIG (reference sequence). The CDR3 length is 12 residues. Trimming cost V 5 bases and J 7 bases, with 14 bases left between them.